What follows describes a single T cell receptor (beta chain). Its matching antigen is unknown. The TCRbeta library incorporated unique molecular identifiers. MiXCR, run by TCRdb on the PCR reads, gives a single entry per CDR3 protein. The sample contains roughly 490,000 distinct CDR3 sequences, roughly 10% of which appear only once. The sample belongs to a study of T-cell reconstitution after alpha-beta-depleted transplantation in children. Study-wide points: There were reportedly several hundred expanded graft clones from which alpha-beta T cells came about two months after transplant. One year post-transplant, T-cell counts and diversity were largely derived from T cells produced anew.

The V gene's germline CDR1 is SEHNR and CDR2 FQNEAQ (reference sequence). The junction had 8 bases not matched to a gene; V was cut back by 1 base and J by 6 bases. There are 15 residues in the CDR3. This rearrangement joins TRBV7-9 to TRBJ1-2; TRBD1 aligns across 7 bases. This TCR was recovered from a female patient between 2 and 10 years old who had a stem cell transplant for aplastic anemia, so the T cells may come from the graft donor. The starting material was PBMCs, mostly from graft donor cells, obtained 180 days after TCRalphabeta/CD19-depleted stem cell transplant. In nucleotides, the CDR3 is TGTGCCAGCAGCTTAGAGGTCTCCGGGACAGATGGCTACACCTTC. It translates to CASSLEVSGTDGYTF. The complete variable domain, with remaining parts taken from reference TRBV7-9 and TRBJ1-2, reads DTGVSQNPRHKITKRGQNVTFRCDPISEHNRLYWYRQTLGQGPEFLTYFQNEAQLEKSRLLSDRFSAERPKGSFSTLEIQRTEQGDSAMYLCASSLEVSGTDGYTFGSGTRLTVV.